The following is a T cell receptor beta chain sequence with its context. After removal of 4 bases from V and 0 bases from J, the junction contained 2 bases not matched to a gene. This CDR3 is built from 13 residues. CDR1 is SQVTM and CDR2 is ANQGSEA in the germline V gene. The sample belongs to a study of control samples from healthy donors and cancer patients. The repertoire was sequenced with immunoSEQ multiplex PCR; TCRdb's copy has only in-frame clones and lacks some. The sample shows fewer than 200,000 clones, almost 90% of them seen only once. The chain joins TRBV29-1 to TRBJ1-1; 7 bases map to TRBD1. The source material was blood. The TCR originated in a woman aged 50 to 60 in good health. CDR3 nucleotide sequence: TGCAGCGTTGCAGGGGGATTGAACACTGAAGCTTTCTTT. Amino acid sequence: CSVAGGLNTEAFF.